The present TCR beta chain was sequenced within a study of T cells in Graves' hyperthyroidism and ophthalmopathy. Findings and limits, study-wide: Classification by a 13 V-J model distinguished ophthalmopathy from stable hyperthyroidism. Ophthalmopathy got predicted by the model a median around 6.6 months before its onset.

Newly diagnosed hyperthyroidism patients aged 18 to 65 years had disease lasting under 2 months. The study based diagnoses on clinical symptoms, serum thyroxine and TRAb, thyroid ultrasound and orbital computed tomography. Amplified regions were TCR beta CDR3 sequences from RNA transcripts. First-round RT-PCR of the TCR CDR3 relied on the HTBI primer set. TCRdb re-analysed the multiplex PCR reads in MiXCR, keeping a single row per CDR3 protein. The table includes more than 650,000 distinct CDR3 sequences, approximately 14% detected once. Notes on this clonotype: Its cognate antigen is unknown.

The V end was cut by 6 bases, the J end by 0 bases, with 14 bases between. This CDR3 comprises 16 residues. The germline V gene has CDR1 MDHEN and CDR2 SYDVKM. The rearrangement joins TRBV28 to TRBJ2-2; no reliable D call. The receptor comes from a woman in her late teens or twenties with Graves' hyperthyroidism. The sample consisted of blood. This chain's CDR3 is CASSHGSSTNTGELFF. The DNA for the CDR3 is TGTGCCAGCAGCCATGGGTCTAGTACGAACACCGGGGAGCTGTTTTTT.